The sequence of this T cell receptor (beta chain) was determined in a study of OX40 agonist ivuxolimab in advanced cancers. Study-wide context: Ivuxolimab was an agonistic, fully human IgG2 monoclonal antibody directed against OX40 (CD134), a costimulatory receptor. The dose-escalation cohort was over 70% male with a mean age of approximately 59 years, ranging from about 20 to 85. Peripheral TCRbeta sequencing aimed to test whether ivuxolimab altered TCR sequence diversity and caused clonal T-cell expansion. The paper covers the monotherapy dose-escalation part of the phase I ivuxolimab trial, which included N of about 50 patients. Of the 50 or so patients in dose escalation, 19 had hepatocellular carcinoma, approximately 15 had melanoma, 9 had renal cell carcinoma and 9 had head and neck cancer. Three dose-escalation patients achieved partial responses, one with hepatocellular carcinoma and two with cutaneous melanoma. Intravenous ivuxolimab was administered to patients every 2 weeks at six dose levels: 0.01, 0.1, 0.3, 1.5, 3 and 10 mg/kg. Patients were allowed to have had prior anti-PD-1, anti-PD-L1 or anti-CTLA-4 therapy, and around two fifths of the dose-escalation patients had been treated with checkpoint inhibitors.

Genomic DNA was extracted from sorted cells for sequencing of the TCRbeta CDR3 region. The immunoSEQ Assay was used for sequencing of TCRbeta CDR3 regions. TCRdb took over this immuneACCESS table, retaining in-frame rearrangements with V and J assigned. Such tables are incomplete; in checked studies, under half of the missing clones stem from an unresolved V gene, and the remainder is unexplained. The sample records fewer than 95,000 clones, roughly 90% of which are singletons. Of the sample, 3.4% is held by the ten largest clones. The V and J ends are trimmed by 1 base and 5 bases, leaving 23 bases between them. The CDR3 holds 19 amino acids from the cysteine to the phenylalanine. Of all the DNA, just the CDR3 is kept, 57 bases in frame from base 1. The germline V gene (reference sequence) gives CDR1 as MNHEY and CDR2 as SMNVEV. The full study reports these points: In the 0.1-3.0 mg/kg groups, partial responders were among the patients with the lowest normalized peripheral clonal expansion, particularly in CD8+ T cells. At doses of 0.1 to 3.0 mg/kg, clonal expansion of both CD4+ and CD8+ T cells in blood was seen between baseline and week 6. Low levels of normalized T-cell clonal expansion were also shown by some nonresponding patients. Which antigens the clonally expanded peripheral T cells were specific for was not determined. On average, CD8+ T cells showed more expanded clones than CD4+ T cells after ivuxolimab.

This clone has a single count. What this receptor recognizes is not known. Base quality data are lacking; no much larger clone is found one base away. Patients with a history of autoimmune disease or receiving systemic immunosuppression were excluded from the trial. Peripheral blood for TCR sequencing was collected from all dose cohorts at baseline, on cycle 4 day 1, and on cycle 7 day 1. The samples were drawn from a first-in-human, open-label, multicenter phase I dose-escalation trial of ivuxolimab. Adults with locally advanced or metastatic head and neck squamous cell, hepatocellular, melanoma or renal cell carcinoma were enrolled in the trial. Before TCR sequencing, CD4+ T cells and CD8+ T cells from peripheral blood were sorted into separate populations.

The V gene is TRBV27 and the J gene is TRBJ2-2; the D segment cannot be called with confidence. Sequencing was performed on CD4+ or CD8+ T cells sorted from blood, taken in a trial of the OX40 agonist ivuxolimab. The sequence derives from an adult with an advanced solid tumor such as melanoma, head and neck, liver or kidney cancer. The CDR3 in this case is CASSLYSFSDGFRTGELFF. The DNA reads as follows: TGTGCCAGCAGTTTATACTCCTTTTCGGACGGGTTTAGGACCGGGGAGCTGTTTTTT.